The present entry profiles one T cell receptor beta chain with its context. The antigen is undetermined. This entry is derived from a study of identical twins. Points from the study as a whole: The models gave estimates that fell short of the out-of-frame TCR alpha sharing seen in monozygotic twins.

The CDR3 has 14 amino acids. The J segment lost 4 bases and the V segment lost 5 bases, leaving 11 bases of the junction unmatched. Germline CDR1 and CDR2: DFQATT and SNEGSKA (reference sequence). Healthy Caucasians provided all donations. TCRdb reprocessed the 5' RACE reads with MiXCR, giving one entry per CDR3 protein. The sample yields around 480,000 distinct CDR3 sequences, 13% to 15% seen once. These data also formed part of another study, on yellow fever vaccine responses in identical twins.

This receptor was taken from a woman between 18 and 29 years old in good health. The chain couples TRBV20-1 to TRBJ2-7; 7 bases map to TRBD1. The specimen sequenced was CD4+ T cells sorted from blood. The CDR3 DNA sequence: TGCAGTGCTGGGGGACAGACGACCCCTTACGAGCAGTACTTC. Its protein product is CSAGGQTTPYEQYF.